This T cell receptor beta chain appears in the sequencing data of a study of cytomegalovirus exposure and HLA in healthy donors. CDR1 and CDR2 from the germline V gene are MDHEN and SYDVKM. The CDR3 extends over 14 amino acids. The V end lost 7 bases, the J end lost 5 bases, and 14 bases lay between the germline ends. Study outcomes and limitations: Across HLA loci, a later analysis found differing TCR association rates, with DRB1 most and HLA-C fewest. Previous analysis showed most TCR beta V segments were productive about 87% or about 30% of the time. Investigators reported 150 to 200 TCR beta chains as tied to cytomegalovirus.

Details on this clone: What it binds is unknown.

A multiplex PCR was run with 60 Vbeta primers and 13 Jbeta primers. TCRdb's copy holds only in-frame clones and misses some; the assay was immunoSEQ multiplex PCR. The sample has some 130,000 clones. Sequenced sample: PBMCs. The receptor was isolated from a man younger than 30 in good health and CMV-seronegative. V and J are TRBV28 and TRBJ1-4; D gene uncertain. CDR3 in DNA: TGTGCCAGCATTTCCCCAGTCCTCAATGAAAAACTGTTTTTT. This codes for CASISPVLNEKLFF.